Listed below are T cell receptor beta chains from one sample, sequenced in a study of CXCR4 blockade with PD-1 therapy in pancreatic cancer. Measured with immunoSEQ multiplex PCR; TCRdb has only the in-frame clones, and not every one. The table has more than 15,000 clones, about 72% seen once. The sample comprised tumor tissue. Receptors originate from a human donor with pancreatic ductal adenocarcinoma. Both conserved end residues are part of each CDR3. The D gene is left open where the match is weak. Expanded clones are given a class, and other clones once, few, many or no size at all.

V	D	size	J	DNA	CDR3
TRBV5-1	-	-	TRBJ2-2	TGCGCCAGCAGCTTGGTTGCAAGGAACACCGGGGAGCTGTTTTTT	CASSLVARNTGELFF
TRBV19	-	-	TRBJ2-2	TGTGCCAGTACTAACTTAGGGGTGTACACCGGGGAGCTGTTTTTT	CASTNLGVYTGELFF
TRBV11-3	-	few	TRBJ1-2	TGTGCCAGCAGCCCGGCCGGGGGCAGATACTATGGCTACACCTTC	CASSPAGGRYYGYTF
TRBV15	TRBD1	-	TRBJ2-7	TGTGCCACCAGCAGACAACCAGGGGGTCCTTACGAGCAGTACTTC	CATSRQPGGPYEQYF
TRBV7-6	TRBD2	-	TRBJ2-7	TGTGCCAGCAGCTCGCGACTAGCGGGAGTGAGTGAGCAGTACTTC	CASSSRLAGVSEQYF
TRBV2	TRBD2	-	TRBJ2-7	TGTGCCAGCAGTGCCACTAGCGGGAGTTCCTACGAGCAGTACTTC	CASSATSGSSYEQYF
TRBV19	-	-	TRBJ2-1	TGTGCCAGTAGTAACCGACGTGGACAGAACCCCATCGGGTTCTGGGAGCAGTTCTTC	CASSNRRGQNPIGFWEQFF
TRBV29-1	-	once	TRBJ2-5	TGCAGCGTTGCCTTAGGCCATCAAGAGACCCAGTACTTC	CSVALGHQETQYF
TRBV6-4	-	-	TRBJ1-3	TGTGCCAGCAGTTTCCCGTGGAACACCATATATTTT	CASSFPWNTIYF
TRBV10-3	-	many	TRBJ1-2	TGTGCCATCAGTGAGTCAGGCCCTAACTATGGCTACACCTTC	CAISESGPNYGYTF
TRBV5-1	-	-	TRBJ2-5	TGCGCCAGCAGCTTGGGTCGACAGCAAGAGACCCAGTACTTC	CASSLGRQQETQYF
TRBV25-1	-	-	TRBJ1-1	TGTGCCAGCAGGGGCGGGGTTACTGAAGCTTTCTTT	CASRGGVTEAFF
TRBV19	-	-	TRBJ2-7	TGTGCCAGTAGTCGGCAGGGAGGATACAAGCAGTACTTC	CASSRQGGYKQYF
TRBV30	-	once	TRBJ2-7	TGTGCCTGGAGTAAATCAGGGAACGAGCAGTACTTC	CAWSKSGNEQYF
TRBV19	-	-	TRBJ1-4	TGTGCCAGTACCGACAGGATTTCTGAAAAACTGTTTTTT	CASTDRISEKLFF
TRBV15	-	few	TRBJ2-5	TGTGCCACCAGCAGAGCTAGGGGCGCAGAGACCCAGTACTTC	CATSRARGAETQYF
TRBV15	TRBD1	-	TRBJ2-6	TGTGCCACCAGCCGAGAGACAGGGTCTGGGGCCAACGTCCTGACTTTC	CATSRETGSGANVLTF
TRBV28	-	-	TRBJ1-2	TGTGCCAGCTCTACCCCGGGACACCTGTATGGCTACACCTTC	CASSTPGHLYGYTF
TRBV25-1	TRBD1	-	TRBJ1-1	TGTGCCAGCACCCGACAGGGGATGAACACTGAAGCTTTCTTT	CASTRQGMNTEAFF
TRBV6-8	-	-	TRBJ1-6	TGTGCCAGCAGTTTACGCCAGCCATATAATTCACCCCTCCACTTT	CASSLRQPYNSPLHF
TRBV15	TRBD2	-	TRBJ2-5	TGTGCCACCAGCAGAAATCGAACTAGCGGGCCGCAAGAGACCCAGTACTTC	CATSRNRTSGPQETQYF
TRBV30	-	-	TRBJ1-2	TGTGCCTGGAGTTTTACGGTACGACGGGACTATGGCTACACCTTC	CAWSFTVRRDYGYTF
TRBV29-1	TRBD1	few	TRBJ2-2	TGCAGCGTGGGACAGGGAATGAACACCGGGGAGCTGTTTTTT	CSVGQGMNTGELFF
TRBV6-8	-	-	TRBJ1-1	TGTGCCAGCAGTTACCTGGAGGGCGTCGCTGAAGCTTTCTTT	CASSYLEGVAEAFF